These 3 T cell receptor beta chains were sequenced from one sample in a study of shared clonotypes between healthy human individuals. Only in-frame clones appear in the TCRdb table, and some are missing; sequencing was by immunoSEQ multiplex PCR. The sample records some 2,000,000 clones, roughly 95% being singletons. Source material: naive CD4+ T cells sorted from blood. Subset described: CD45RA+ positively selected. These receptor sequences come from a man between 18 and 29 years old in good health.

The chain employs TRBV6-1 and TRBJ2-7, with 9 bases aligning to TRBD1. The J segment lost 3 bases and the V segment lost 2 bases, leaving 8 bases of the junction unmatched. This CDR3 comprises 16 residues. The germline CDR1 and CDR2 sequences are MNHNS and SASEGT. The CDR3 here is CASSEPRETGGYEQYF. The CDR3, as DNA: TGTGCCAGCAGTGAACCACGTGAGACAGGGGGCTACGAGCAGTACTTC.

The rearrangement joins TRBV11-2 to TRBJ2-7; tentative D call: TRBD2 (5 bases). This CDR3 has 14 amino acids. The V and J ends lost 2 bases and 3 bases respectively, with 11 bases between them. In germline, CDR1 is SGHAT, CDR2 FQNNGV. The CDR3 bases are TGTGCCAGCAGCTTAAAGGCAGGAGGCTACGAGCAGTACTTC. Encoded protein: CASSLKAGGYEQYF.

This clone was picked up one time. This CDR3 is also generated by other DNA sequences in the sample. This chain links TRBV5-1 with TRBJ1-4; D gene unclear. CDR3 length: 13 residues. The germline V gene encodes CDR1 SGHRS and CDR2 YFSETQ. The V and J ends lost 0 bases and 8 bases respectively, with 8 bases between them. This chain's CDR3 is CASSLGLGEKLFF. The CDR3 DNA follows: TGCGCCAGCAGCTTGGGTTTGGGGGAAAAACTGTTTTTT.